One sample yielded the 5 T cell receptor beta chains listed below, sequenced in a study of T cells in Graves' hyperthyroidism and ophthalmopathy. Amplified TCR beta CDR3 regions derived from RNA transcripts. A first-round RT-PCR of the TCR CDR3 used the HTBI primer set. TCRdb re-called the multiplex PCR reads with MiXCR, one entry per CDR3 protein. The data show roughly 420,000 distinct CDR3 sequences, approximately 14% seen once. Sequencing used blood. The receptors were gathered from a young woman with Graves' hyperthyroidism.

This clonotype was found a few times. The V gene is TRBV30, the J gene TRBJ2-1, with D possibly matching TRBD2 (5 bases). The CDR3 runs to 15 residues. Per the germline V gene, CDR1 is GTSNPN and CDR2 is SVGIG (reference sequence). V was clipped by 7 bases and J by 4 bases, with 20 bases between them. Written as DNA, the CDR3 is TGTGCCTACCGGACCCTCCTGAGGGTATACAATGAGCAGTTCTTC. Protein product: CAYRTLLRVYNEQFF.

The chain combines TRBV11-1 with TRBJ2-5; 12 nucleotides line up with TRBD2. Germline loops: CDR1 SGHAT, CDR2 FQDESV (reference sequence). This CDR3 region has 15 residues. Trimming took 6 bases from V and 4 from J; bases not matched to a gene: 6. The CDR3 loop reads CASRNTGLAGETQYF. In DNA form, the CDR3 reads TGTGCCAGCAGGAACACGGGACTAGCGGGAGAGACCCAGTACTTC.

The chain recombines TRBV4-1 with TRBJ2-4, with a tentative D call TRBD2 (5 bases). CDR3 length: 14 residues. Per germline, CDR1 MGHRA and CDR2 YSYEKL. Trimming cost V 4 bases and J 4 bases, with 11 bases left between them. CDR3 amino acids: CASSPQERKNIQYF. DNA for the CDR3: TGCGCCAGCAGCCCGCAGGAGCGGAAAAACATTCAGTACTTC.

This clonotype came up many times. The rearrangement uses TRBV7-6 and TRBJ1-4; TRBD1 is a possible D gene (6 bases). This CDR3 comprises 19 residues. The germline gives CDR1 SGHVS, CDR2 FNYEAQ. V shed 2 bases and J shed 0 bases, with 19 bases lying between them. For the CDR3, the DNA is TGTGCCAGCAGCTTATACGGGGGGACTGGGACATCAACTAATGAAAAACTGTTTTTT. Translated, it gives CASSLYGGTGTSTNEKLFF.

This clonotype came up many times. The gene calls are TRBV27 and TRBJ2-7; TRBD1 matches at 7 bases. The V segment lost 5 bases and the J segment 2 bases; nucleotides outside the gene matches: 9. The CDR3 has 15 residues. Per germline, CDR1 MNHEY and CDR2 SMNVEV (reference sequence). The CDR3 loop reads CASSPHRGRTYEQYF. DNA for the CDR3: TGTGCCAGCAGTCCCCACAGGGGTAGGACCTACGAGCAGTACTTC.